Listed below are T cell receptor beta chains from one sample, sequenced in a study of glioma-infiltrating T cells after dendritic cell vaccination. Sequencing was performed with immunoSEQ multiplex PCR; in TCRdb, only in-frame clones are kept and a portion is missing. The profile shows under 100,000 clones, about 79% of them singletons. The sequenced sample was blood, obtained before dendritic cell vaccination. The receptor source for this set is a human donor with glioblastoma. CDR3s leave out the opening cysteine and the closing phenylalanine or tryptophan. The D gene is left open where the match is weak. Clone size is not always given. Where it is, it says once, few, many or a class for expanded clones.

few | TRBJ1-6 | TRBD1 | TRBV27 | ASSEVGTGPSPLH
NA | TRBJ1-5 | TRBD1 | TRBV19 | ASSRRQGVGYQPQH
once | TRBJ2-7 | TRBD1 | TRBV2 | ASSEGTGNYEQY
once | TRBJ2-2 | TRBD2 | TRBV10-1 | ASARRGASGATGELF
NA | TRBJ1-1 | NA | TRBV9 | ARGYRDELVGTEAF
few | TRBJ1-1 | NA | TRBV18 | ASSIEFRNTEAF
NA | TRBJ2-2 | NA | TRBV27 | ASSPISGGGPGELF
few | TRBJ1-1 | TRBD1 | TRBV6-5 | ASSEQGADTEAF
few | TRBJ1-4 | TRBD1 | TRBV28 | ASGAGQGVEKLF
NA | TRBJ2-2 | TRBD2 | TRBV4-1 | ASSQESGLALGELF
NA | TRBJ2-1 | TRBD2 | TRBV6-9 | ASSYSASGLAGVDNEQF
NA | TRBJ1-5 | NA | TRBV2 | ASSNRENQPQH
NA | TRBJ2-7 | TRBD2 | TRBV5-4 | ASSGGTSGGSYEQY
NA | TRBJ2-7 | TRBD2 | TRBV27 | ASSWLAGGIDEQY
NA | TRBJ1-1 | NA | TRBV10-3 | AIRDSMNTEAF
NA | TRBJ2-3 | NA | TRBV10-3 | AISVGGLGTDTQY
NA | TRBJ2-1 | NA | TRBV11-2 | ASSGHSIAVGEQF
NA | TRBJ1-2 | NA | TRBV21-1 | ASSSTTRGNYGYT
NA | TRBJ2-1 | NA | TRBV5-1 | ASRATGVGYNEQF
NA | TRBJ2-1 | TRBD1 | TRBV5-1 | ASSLGDRGGYNEQF
NA | TRBJ2-1 | TRBD2 | TRBV4-2 | ASSQAVASGGNNEQF
NA | TRBJ2-1 | TRBD2 | TRBV11-2 | ASSLSPSGYYNEQF
few | TRBJ2-7 | NA | TRBV10-2 | ASTPSTGDRSYEQY
NA | TRBJ1-2 | NA | TRBV20-1 | SGKGVGGYT
NA | TRBJ2-7 | TRBD2 | TRBV19 | ASSIGGGPSYEQY
NA | TRBJ1-1 | TRBD1 | TRBV18 | ASSPPGTVNTEAF
NA | TRBJ2-7 | NA | TRBV18 | ASSREELPGEQY
NA | TRBJ1-4 | NA | TRBV6-1 | ASSEYRVNEKLF
NA | TRBJ2-1 | NA | TRBV5-1 | ASSLAAGASYNEQF
NA | TRBJ2-7 | TRBD2 | TRBV5-1 | ASSTGLAGYEQY
NA | TRBJ1-1 | NA | TRBV5-6 | ASSLASWGDAAF
NA | TRBJ2-3 | TRBD2 | TRBV7-6 | ASSQLAGVTDTQY
once | NA | TRBD1 | TRBV5-1 | ASSLRRQGIYEQY
NA | TRBJ1-5 | NA | TRBV29-1 | SVMNAAGTNNYSNQPQH
NA | TRBJ2-7 | NA | TRBV27 | ASRGDGYEQY
NA | TRBJ2-2 | NA | TRBV27 | ASSLSSNRYTGELF
once | TRBJ2-5 | TRBD2 | TRBV6-1 | ASSPGTSTQETQY
NA | TRBJ2-1 | NA | TRBV7-3 | ASSLRLVSYNEQF
few | TRBJ2-1 | TRBD2 | TRBV29-1 | STRLAGAYGSSYNEQF
NA | TRBJ1-1 | NA | TRBV10-3 | AISGRVGNTEAF
NA | TRBJ2-7 | NA | TRBV6-1 | ASSVFGSSYEQY
NA | TRBJ2-1 | NA | TRBV7-9 | ASSLPVRLGNEQF
NA | TRBJ2-1 | NA | TRBV20-1 | SARFQKEQF
NA | TRBJ1-2 | TRBD1 | TRBV27 | ASRRTGGQPYYGYT
NA | TRBJ1-1 | TRBD1 | TRBV9 | ASSTRTGNTEAF
NA | TRBJ1-1 | NA | TRBV5-1 | ASRPAGLNTEAF
NA | TRBJ1-5 | TRBD1 | TRBV9 | ASSDTGDPNQPQH
NA | TRBJ2-2 | TRBD1 | TRBV11-3 | ASSIGQGAAQNTGELF
NA | NA | NA | TRBV2 | ASKGRGLYEQY
NA | TRBJ1-2 | NA | TRBV6-1 | ASTPRGTNYGYT
NA | TRBJ1-1 | NA | TRBV25-1 | ASSESRGGFTEAF
once | TRBJ2-7 | NA | TRBV19 | ASGGINAYEQY
NA | TRBJ2-3 | NA | TRBV7-8 | ASSPRAFETDTQY
NA | TRBJ2-7 | NA | TRBV7-8 | ASSLGGRAYEQY
NA | TRBJ1-1 | NA | TRBV5-1 | ASSKQGKGDGNTEAF